Listed below are T cell receptor beta chains from one sample, sequenced in a study of identical twins. TCRdb passed the 5' RACE reads through MiXCR, listing each CDR3 protein once. The sample consists of a few hundred thousand distinct CDR3 sequences, about 12% of them appearing once. The same specimen was also included in a second study, on yellow fever vaccine responses in identical twins.

The sample taken for sequencing was memory (CD45RO+) T cells sorted from blood. These receptors originate from a woman between 18 and 30 years old in good health. Both conserved end residues are part of each CDR3. A D gene is named only where the DNA matches it firmly. The size field is filled for only some rows; it gives once, few, many or a size class.

d_call: NA
j_call: TRBJ2-7
v_call: TRBV21-1
clone_size: few
cdr3_aa: CASRSETGKYEQYF
cdr3_nt: TGTGCCAGCAGGTCGGAGACAGGGAAGTACGAGCAGTACTTC

d_call: NA
j_call: TRBJ2-3
v_call: TRBV29-1
clone_size: few
cdr3_aa: CSVVYGGAIDTQYF
cdr3_nt: TGCAGCGTTGTATACGGAGGGGCAATAGATACGCAGTATTTT

d_call: NA
j_call: TRBJ2-1
v_call: TRBV2
clone_size: NA
cdr3_aa: CASSETTGNEQFF
cdr3_nt: TGTGCCAGCAGTGAAACGACCGGGAATGAGCAGTTCTTC

d_call: NA
j_call: TRBJ1-3
v_call: TRBV5-5
clone_size: few
cdr3_aa: CASSSETLSYSGNTIYF
cdr3_nt: TGTGCCAGCAGCTCCGAGACTCTTTCGTACTCTGGAAACACCATATATTTT

d_call: TRBD2
j_call: TRBJ2-1
v_call: TRBV5-1
clone_size: NA
cdr3_aa: CASTSSGLHNEQFF
cdr3_nt: TGCGCCAGCACTAGTAGCGGGTTACACAATGAGCAGTTCTTC

d_call: TRBD2
j_call: TRBJ2-7
v_call: TRBV6-2/TRBV6-3
clone_size: NA
cdr3_aa: CASSYSRLAGGSYEQYF
cdr3_nt: TGTGCCAGCAGTTACTCAAGACTAGCGGGAGGCTCCTACGAGCAGTACTTC

d_call: NA
j_call: TRBJ2-7
v_call: TRBV29-1
clone_size: few
cdr3_aa: CSVVFSYEQYF
cdr3_nt: TGCAGCGTTGTGTTCTCCTACGAGCAGTACTTC

d_call: NA
j_call: TRBJ2-1
v_call: TRBV28
clone_size: few
cdr3_aa: CASSPLPGLSRDEQFF
cdr3_nt: TGTGCCAGCAGTCCCCTTCCCGGCCTTAGCAGGGATGAGCAGTTCTTC

d_call: TRBD2
j_call: TRBJ2-1
v_call: TRBV12-3/TRBV12-4
clone_size: few
cdr3_aa: CASSMRLAGGLFEQFF
cdr3_nt: TGTGCCAGCAGTATGAGACTAGCGGGAGGTCTGTTCGAGCAGTTCTTC

d_call: NA
j_call: TRBJ2-6
v_call: TRBV5-4
clone_size: NA
cdr3_aa: CASSPRGQFSGANVLTF
cdr3_nt: TGTGCCAGCAGCCCCCGAGGACAGTTCTCTGGGGCCAACGTCCTGACTTTC

d_call: NA
j_call: TRBJ2-5
v_call: TRBV28
clone_size: once
cdr3_aa: CASTLGGSRGGTQYF
cdr3_nt: TGTGCCAGCACCCTTGGGGGTTCTAGAGGCGGGACCCAGTACTTC

d_call: NA
j_call: TRBJ1-1
v_call: TRBV16
clone_size: few
cdr3_aa: CASSPSTEAFF
cdr3_nt: TGTGCCAGCAGCCCGAGCACTGAAGCTTTCTTT

d_call: NA
j_call: TRBJ1-1
v_call: TRBV3-1
clone_size: few
cdr3_aa: CASSGANTEAFF
cdr3_nt: TGTGCCAGCAGCGGGGCGAACACTGAAGCTTTCTTT

d_call: TRBD1
j_call: TRBJ2-1
v_call: TRBV5-1
clone_size: few
cdr3_aa: CASSLEGQGANNEQFF
cdr3_nt: TGCGCCAGCAGCTTGGAGGGACAGGGGGCTAACAATGAGCAGTTCTTC

d_call: NA
j_call: TRBJ2-3
v_call: TRBV28
clone_size: few
cdr3_aa: CASSLPRTGGADTQYF
cdr3_nt: TGTGCCAGCAGTCTCCCCCGGACCGGTGGGGCAGATACGCAGTATTTT

d_call: TRBD1
j_call: TRBJ1-5
v_call: TRBV6-2/TRBV6-3
clone_size: NA
cdr3_aa: CATGQGTQPQHF
cdr3_nt: TGTGCCACCGGACAGGGCACTCAGCCCCAGCATTTT

d_call: TRBD2
j_call: TRBJ2-5
v_call: TRBV7-6
clone_size: NA
cdr3_aa: CASSLWSRTSGSETQYF
cdr3_nt: TGTGCCAGCAGCTTATGGTCCCGGACTAGCGGGAGCGAGACCCAGTACTTC

d_call: TRBD1
j_call: TRBJ2-7
v_call: TRBV3-1
clone_size: NA
cdr3_aa: CASSHQRGQGTSEQYF
cdr3_nt: TGTGCCAGCAGCCATCAGCGGGGACAGGGCACGTCTGAGCAGTACTTC

d_call: NA
j_call: TRBJ2-1
v_call: TRBV21-1
clone_size: few
cdr3_aa: CASSTKPKGQGYNEQFF
cdr3_nt: TGTGCCAGCAGCACGAAGCCGAAGGGACAGGGTTACAATGAGCAGTTCTTC

d_call: NA
j_call: TRBJ2-1
v_call: TRBV2
clone_size: NA
cdr3_aa: CASSEYRTESTNEQFF
cdr3_nt: TGTGCCAGCAGTGAATACAGGACAGAGTCGACGAATGAGCAGTTCTTC

d_call: NA
j_call: TRBJ2-1
v_call: TRBV20-1
clone_size: few
cdr3_aa: CSAHIFYRAGIFYNEQFF
cdr3_nt: TGCAGTGCTCATATATTCTACCGGGCGGGAATATTTTACAATGAGCAGTTCTTC

d_call: NA
j_call: TRBJ1-1
v_call: TRBV9
clone_size: NA
cdr3_aa: CASSVGGSTEAFF
cdr3_nt: TGTGCCAGCAGCGTAGGGGGCAGCACTGAAGCTTTCTTT

d_call: TRBD1
j_call: TRBJ2-3
v_call: TRBV7-9
clone_size: NA
cdr3_aa: CASRMPSPGTGETDTQYF
cdr3_nt: TGTGCCAGCCGAATGCCTTCCCCTGGGACAGGGGAGACAGATACGCAGTATTTT

d_call: NA
j_call: TRBJ2-2
v_call: TRBV5-5
clone_size: many
cdr3_aa: CASSLAPTTHTGELFF
cdr3_nt: TGTGCCAGCAGCTTGGCCCCGACTACCCACACCGGGGAGCTGTTTTTT

d_call: TRBD1
j_call: TRBJ1-6
v_call: TRBV12-3/TRBV12-4
clone_size: many
cdr3_aa: CASSLTGDSPLHF
cdr3_nt: TGTGCCAGCAGTCTTACAGGGGATTCACCCCTCCACTTT

d_call: NA
j_call: TRBJ1-6
v_call: TRBV30
clone_size: few
cdr3_aa: CAWSQNGNSPLHF
cdr3_nt: TGTGCCTGGAGTCAAAACGGAAATTCACCCCTCCACTTT

d_call: NA
j_call: TRBJ2-3
v_call: TRBV7-2
clone_size: NA
cdr3_aa: CASSLGNGASTDTQYF
cdr3_nt: TGTGCCAGCAGCTTAGGTAACGGCGCCAGCACAGATACGCAGTATTTT

d_call: NA
j_call: TRBJ1-1
v_call: TRBV29-1
clone_size: NA
cdr3_aa: CSVRGLTGRIGTEAFF
cdr3_nt: TGCAGCGTTCGCGGGTTAACAGGGAGGATTGGCACTGAAGCTTTCTTT

d_call: NA
j_call: TRBJ1-1
v_call: TRBV19
clone_size: few
cdr3_aa: CASSPQTALTLMNTEAFF
cdr3_nt: TGTGCCAGTAGTCCACAGACAGCGCTCACGTTGATGAACACTGAAGCTTTCTTT

d_call: NA
j_call: TRBJ1-1
v_call: TRBV29-1
clone_size: many
cdr3_aa: CSVAIQGMNTEAFF
cdr3_nt: TGCAGCGTTGCGATACAGGGCATGAACACTGAAGCTTTCTTT

d_call: TRBD1
j_call: TRBJ1-6
v_call: TRBV6-1
clone_size: many
cdr3_aa: CASSGQGYNSPLHF
cdr3_nt: TGTGCCAGCAGCGGACAGGGTTACAATTCACCCCTCCACTTT

d_call: TRBD2
j_call: TRBJ2-5
v_call: TRBV7-9
clone_size: NA
cdr3_aa: CASSLIISGRGETQYF
cdr3_nt: TGTGCCAGCAGCCTCATAATTAGCGGGAGAGGCGAGACCCAGTACTTC

d_call: NA
j_call: TRBJ2-6
v_call: TRBV18
clone_size: NA
cdr3_aa: CASSPKSTSGSGANVLTF
cdr3_nt: TGTGCCAGCTCACCAAAGTCTACTTCGGGCTCTGGGGCCAACGTCCTGACTTTC

d_call: TRBD1
j_call: TRBJ1-1
v_call: TRBV7-3
clone_size: NA
cdr3_aa: CASSYRQGAEAFF
cdr3_nt: TGTGCCAGCAGCTACCGACAGGGCGCTGAAGCTTTCTTT

d_call: NA
j_call: TRBJ1-1
v_call: TRBV12-3/TRBV12-4
clone_size: NA
cdr3_aa: CASSLTGRPNTEAFF
cdr3_nt: TGTGCCAGCAGTTTAACCGGACGCCCGAACACTGAAGCTTTCTTT

d_call: NA
j_call: TRBJ2-7
v_call: TRBV7-2
clone_size: NA
cdr3_aa: CASSFDRSSYEQYF
cdr3_nt: TGTGCCAGCAGCTTCGACAGGAGCTCCTACGAGCAGTACTTC

d_call: NA
j_call: TRBJ2-1
v_call: TRBV11-2
clone_size: NA
cdr3_aa: CASRGLIGGLGDEQFF
cdr3_nt: TGTGCCAGCAGGGGACTTATCGGGGGGCTTGGCGATGAGCAGTTCTTC

d_call: NA
j_call: TRBJ2-2
v_call: TRBV4-1
clone_size: many
cdr3_aa: CASSQDRADGELFF
cdr3_nt: TGCGCCAGCAGCCAAGATAGGGCCGACGGGGAGCTGTTTTTT

d_call: TRBD1
j_call: TRBJ2-1
v_call: TRBV5-1
clone_size: many
cdr3_aa: CASSLGTGNSYNEQFF
cdr3_nt: TGCGCCAGCAGCTTGGGGACAGGTAACTCCTACAATGAGCAGTTCTTC

d_call: TRBD2
j_call: TRBJ2-1
v_call: TRBV29-1
clone_size: few
cdr3_aa: CSVVAGAGWSEQFF
cdr3_nt: TGCAGCGTCGTAGCGGGAGCGGGTTGGAGTGAGCAGTTCTTC

d_call: NA
j_call: TRBJ2-7
v_call: TRBV3-1
clone_size: NA
cdr3_aa: CASSQELDQAAYEQYF
cdr3_nt: TGTGCCAGCAGCCAAGAATTGGACCAGGCCGCCTACGAGCAGTACTTC